The 8 T cell receptor beta chains below were found in one sample sequenced in a study of T-cell reconstitution after alpha-beta-depleted transplantation in children. Using unique molecular identifiers, the investigators prepared the TCRbeta library. TCRdb called the PCR reads again in MiXCR, with one record for every CDR3 protein. The sample has 450,000 to 700,000 distinct CDR3 sequences; roughly 30% are singletons. The material sequenced was PBMCs, taken before TCRalphabeta/CD19-depleted stem cell transplant. These receptors all come from a boy younger than two with Wiskott-Aldrich syndrome, due to receive a stem cell transplant.

This clonotype has a handful of counts. The rearrangement joins TRBV5-6 to TRBJ2-2; a weak D match, TRBD1 (6 bases). The germline CDR1 and CDR2 sequences are SGHDT and YYEEEE. The CDR3 loop spans 16 amino acids. V was cut by 4 bases and J by 6 bases, with 19 bases left in between. This chain's CDR3 is CASSASWLGAPGELFF. CDR3 bases: TGTGCCAGCAGCGCGTCCTGGTTGGGGGCGCCCGGGGAGCTGTTTTTT.

The rearrangement uses TRBV2 and TRBJ1-5; 7 bases are shared with TRBD1. The J segment lost 6 bases and the V segment lost 4 bases, leaving 6 bases of the junction unmatched. This CDR3 contains 14 residues. Germline lookup yields CDR1 SNHLY and CDR2 FYNNEI. The CDR3 is CASSVGQARQPQHF. The CDR3 nucleotides are TGTGCCAGCAGTGTCGGACAGGCGCGTCAGCCCCAGCATTTT.

The J gene is TRBJ1-3, the V gene TRBV29-1; no clear D. Trimming took off 4 bases at V and 0 bases at J, with 7 bases between the two ends. CDR1 SQVTM and CDR2 ANQGSEA come from the germline V gene. This CDR3 comprises 13 residues. CDR3 nucleotides: TGCAGCGTTGGGATTAGCTCTGGAAACACCATATATTTT. It codes for CSVGISSGNTIYF. The full variable domain, in which reference TRBV29-1 and TRBJ1-3 provide the parts outside the CDR3, is SAVISQKPSRDICQRGTSLTIQCQVDSQVTMMFWYRQQPGQSLTLIATANQGSEATYESGFVIDKFPISRPNLTFSTLTVSNMSPEDSSIYLCSVGISSGNTIYFGEGSWLTVV.

This clonotype occurred a few times. The chain combines TRBV5-1 with TRBJ2-6; no reliable D call. CDR1 SGHRS and CDR2 YFSETQ come from the germline V gene. The CDR3 is 15 amino acids. V gave up 3 bases and J gave up 0 bases, with 7 bases separating them. The CDR3 DNA follows: TGCGCCAGCAGCTCACAGCTCTCTGGGGCCAACGTCCTGACTTTC. Protein sequence: CASSSQLSGANVLTF. Combining the CDR3 with reference TRBV5-1 and TRBJ2-6 gives the whole variable domain KAGVTQTPRYLIKTRGQQVTLSCSPISGHRSVSWYQQTPGQGLQFLFEYFSETQRNKGNFPGRFSGRQFSNSRSEMNVSTLELGDSALYLCASSSQLSGANVLTFGAGSRLTVL.

This chain uses TRBV2 with TRBJ2-7; 7 bases fit TRBD1. Germline CDR1 SNHLY, CDR2 FYNNEI. The J segment lost 5 bases and the V segment lost 7 bases, leaving 8 bases of the junction unmatched. This CDR3 region has 13 residues. CDR3 residues: CASTEDRGHEQYF. The CDR3 bases are TGTGCCAGCACGGAGGATAGGGGGCACGAGCAGTACTTC.

This clonotype came up a few times. The rearrangement links TRBV12-3 or TRBV12-4 to TRBJ2-1, with D perhaps matching TRBD1 or TRBD2 (6 bases each). There are 14 residues in the CDR3. V lost 6 bases and J 4 bases, leaving 13 bases between the germline ends. The CDR3 region has the DNA TGTGCCAGCAGCCCGACTAGGGGGTACAATGAGCAGTTCTTC. Translated: CASSPTRGYNEQFF.

In this sample, this clonotype turned up a few times. J is TRBJ2-1 and V is TRBV20-1, with 8 bases matching TRBD2. Germline CDR1 is DFQATT and CDR2 is SNEGSKA (reference sequence). V shed 6 bases and J 0 bases; nucleotides not matched to a gene: 16. CDR3 length equals 18 residues. The CDR3 bases are TGCAGTGCCACAAGCCGGAGGCCCAGCGGGGGCTCCTACAATGAGCAGTTCTTC. Translation: CSATSRRPSGGSYNEQFF.

The CDR3 nucleotides are TGTGCCAGCAGCTTAAATCCGGGAGCGGTCACCGGGGAGCTGTTTTTT. Translating gives CASSLNPGAVTGELFF. The chain couples TRBV11-2 to TRBJ2-2; TRBD2 might be the D (6 bases). Trimming pared 2 bases from V and 4 bases from J, leaving 14 bases between. Germline lookup yields CDR1 SGHAT and CDR2 FQNNGV. The CDR3 has 16 amino acids.